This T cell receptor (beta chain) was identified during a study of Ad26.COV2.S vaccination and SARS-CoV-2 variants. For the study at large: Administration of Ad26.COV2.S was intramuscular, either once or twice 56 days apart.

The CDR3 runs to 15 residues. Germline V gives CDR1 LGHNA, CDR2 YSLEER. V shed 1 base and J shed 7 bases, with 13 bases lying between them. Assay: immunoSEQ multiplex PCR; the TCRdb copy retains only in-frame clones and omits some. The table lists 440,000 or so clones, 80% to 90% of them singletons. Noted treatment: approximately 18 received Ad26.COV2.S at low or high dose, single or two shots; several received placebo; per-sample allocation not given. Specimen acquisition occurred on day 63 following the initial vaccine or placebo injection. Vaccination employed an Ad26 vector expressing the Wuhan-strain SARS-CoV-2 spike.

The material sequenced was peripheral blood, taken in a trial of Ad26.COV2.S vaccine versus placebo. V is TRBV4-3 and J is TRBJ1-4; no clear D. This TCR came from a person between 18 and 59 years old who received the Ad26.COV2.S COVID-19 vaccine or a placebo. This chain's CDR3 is CASSQVVRVGEKLFF. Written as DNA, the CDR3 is TGCGCCAGCAGCCAAGTGGTTAGGGTGGGTGAAAAACTGTTTTTT.